The clone carrying this T cell receptor (beta chain) has just one count. The V end was cut by 6 bases, the J end by 13 bases, with 18 bases between. The germline CDR1 and CDR2 sequences are MDHEN and SYDVKM. The CDR3 is 12 residues long. This entry comes from a study of PD-L1 blockade in urothelial cancer. At the level of the study: Administration of atezolizumab to patients began around 2014, at 1,200 mg intravenously every 3 weeks.

Indicated time point: pretreatment peripheral blood. Generated by immunoSEQ multiplex PCR, the TCRdb table keeps only in-frame clones and is missing some. Of 30,000 to 40,000 clones listed, more than 85% are singletons. This TCR was sampled from a woman aged 60-75 years with urothelial cancer. The chain joins TRBV28 to TRBJ1-2; D may be TRBD1 (5 bases). The sequencing here drew on PBMCs, taken around atezolizumab (anti-PD-L1) treatment. The CDR3 nucleotides are TGTGCCAGCAGCTCCCCGGCAGGGACTATCACCTTC. This translates into CASSSPAGTITF.